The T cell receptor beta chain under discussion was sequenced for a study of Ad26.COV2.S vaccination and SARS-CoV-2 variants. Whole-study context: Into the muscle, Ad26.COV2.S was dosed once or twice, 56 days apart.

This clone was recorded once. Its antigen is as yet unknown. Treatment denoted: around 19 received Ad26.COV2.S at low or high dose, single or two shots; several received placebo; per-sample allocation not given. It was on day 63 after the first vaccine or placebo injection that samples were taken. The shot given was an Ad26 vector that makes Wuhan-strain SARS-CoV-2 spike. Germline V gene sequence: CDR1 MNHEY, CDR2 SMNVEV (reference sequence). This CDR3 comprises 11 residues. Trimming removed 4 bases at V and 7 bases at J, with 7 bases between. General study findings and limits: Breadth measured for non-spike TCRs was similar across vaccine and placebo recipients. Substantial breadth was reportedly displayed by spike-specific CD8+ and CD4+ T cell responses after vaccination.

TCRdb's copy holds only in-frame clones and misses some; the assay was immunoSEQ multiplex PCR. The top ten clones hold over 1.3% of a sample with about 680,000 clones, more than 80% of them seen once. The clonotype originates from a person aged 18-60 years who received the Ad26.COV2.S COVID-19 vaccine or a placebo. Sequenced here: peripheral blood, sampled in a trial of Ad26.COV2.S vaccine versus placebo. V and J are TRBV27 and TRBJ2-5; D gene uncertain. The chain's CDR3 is CASSSRGTQYF. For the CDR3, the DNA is TGTGCCAGCAGTTCAAGAGGGACCCAGTACTTC.